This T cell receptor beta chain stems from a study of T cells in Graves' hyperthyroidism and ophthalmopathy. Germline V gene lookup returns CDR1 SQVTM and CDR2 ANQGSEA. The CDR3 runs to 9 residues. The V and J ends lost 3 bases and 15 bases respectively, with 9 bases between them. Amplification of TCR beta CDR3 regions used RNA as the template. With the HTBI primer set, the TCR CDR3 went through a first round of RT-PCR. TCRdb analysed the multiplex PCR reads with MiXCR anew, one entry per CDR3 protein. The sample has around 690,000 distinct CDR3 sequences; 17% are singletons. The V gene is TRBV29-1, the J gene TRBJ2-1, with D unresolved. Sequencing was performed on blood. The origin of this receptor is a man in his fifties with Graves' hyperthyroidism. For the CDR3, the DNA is TGCAGCGTTGATATAGAACGGTTCTTC. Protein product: CSVDIERFF.